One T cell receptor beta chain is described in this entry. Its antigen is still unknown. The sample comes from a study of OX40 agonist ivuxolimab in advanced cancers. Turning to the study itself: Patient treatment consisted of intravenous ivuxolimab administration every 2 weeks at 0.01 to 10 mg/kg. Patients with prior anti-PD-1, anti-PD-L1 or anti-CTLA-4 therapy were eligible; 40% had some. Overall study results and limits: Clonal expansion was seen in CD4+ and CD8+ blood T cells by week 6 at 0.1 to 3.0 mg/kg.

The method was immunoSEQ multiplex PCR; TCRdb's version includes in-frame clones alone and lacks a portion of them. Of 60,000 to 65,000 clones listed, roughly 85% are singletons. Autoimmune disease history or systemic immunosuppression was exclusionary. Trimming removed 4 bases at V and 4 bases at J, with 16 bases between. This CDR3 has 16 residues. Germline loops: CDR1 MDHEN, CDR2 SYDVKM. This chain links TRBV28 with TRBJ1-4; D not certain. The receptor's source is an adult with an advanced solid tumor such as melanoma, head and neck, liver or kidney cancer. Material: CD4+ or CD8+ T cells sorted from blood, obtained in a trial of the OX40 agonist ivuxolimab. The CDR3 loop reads CASSSVPSTDNEKLFF. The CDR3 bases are TGTGCCAGCAGTTCCGTACCAAGCACGGATAATGAAAAACTGTTTTTT.